This paragraph reports one TCR beta chain. Its antigen is as yet unknown. These data are taken from a study of CD4 T cells in relation to SARS-CoV-2 and coronaviruses. The overall study: TCR beta CDR3s were sequenced after roughly eleven-day antigen culture of PBMCs.

TCRdb keeps only in-frame clones here, not all; method: immunoSEQ multiplex PCR. Of roughly 30,000 clones in the sample, 70% to 85% are singletons; the top ten hold 14% to 15%. Before the COVID-19 pandemic, during about 2010-2019, CD4+ T cells were taken from unexposed donors. After more than eight days of culture, CD4+ T cells were isolated. CDR3 length: 21 residues. Material: CD4+ T cells from PBMCs, cultured in vitro. V gene TRBV21-1 combines with J gene TRBJ2-7; the table's D call TRBD1 went unverified against the DNA. TRBV21-1 is listed as a pseudogene. This clonotype was obtained from a human donor in good health. CDR3 sequence reads: CAGSDYESCNIVGTGDYEQYF. CDR3 coding DNA: TGTGCCGGGTCGGACTACGAGAGCTGTAACATTGTGGGGACAGGGGACTACGAGCAGTACTTC.